The 24 T cell receptor beta chains below all came from one sample that was sequenced in a study of read filtering for tumor transcriptome and immune sequencing. The library was built from about 400 ng RNA with molecular barcoded adaptors for alpha/delta and beta/gamma chains. TCRdb reprocessed the reads with MiXCR, giving one entry per CDR3 protein. The sample contains 35,000 to 45,000 distinct CDR3 sequences, roughly an eighth of which appear only once. Sequencing was done on a sample of a population of CD138-negative cells sorted from bone marrow. The receptors originated from a donor at least 40 years old with multiple myeloma.

This clonotype was recorded at least ten times. The chain is built from TRBV20-1 and TRBJ2-7; TRBD1 is a possible D gene (5 bases). V gave up 5 bases and J gave up 6 bases, with 17 bases separating them. Per germline, CDR1 DFQATT and CDR2 SNEGSKA (reference sequence). The CDR3 is 13 amino acids. In nucleotides, the CDR3 is TGCAGTGCTTATGACTGGGGCAGTGGCGAGCAGTACTTC. This encodes CSAYDWGSGEQYF.

About this clonotype itself: Without the conserved terminal phenylalanine or tryptophan, this CDR3 likely stems from a read error. The rearrangement joins TRBV19 to TRBJ2-1, with TRBD2 matching over 8 bases. CDR3 size: 14 residues. With 3 bases clipped from V and 5 bases from J, the junction kept 3 bases outside the gene matches. CDR1 LNHDA and CDR2 SQIVND come from the germline V gene (reference sequence). The CDR3 spells CASSISGTHNEQFP. CDR3 bases: TGTGCCAGTAGTATTAGCGGGACGCACAATGAGCAGTTCCCC.

This clonotype was picked up many times. The chain joins TRBV6-5 to TRBJ1-1; D unclear. Germline V gives CDR1 MNHEY, CDR2 SVGAGI. This CDR3 comprises 14 residues. With 0 bases removed from V and 4 bases from J, the gap between germline ends came to 9 bases. The CDR3 here is CASSYSPVATEAFF. Here the CDR3 DNA reads TGTGCCAGCAGTTACTCCCCTGTGGCCACTGAAGCTTTCTTT.

Notes on this clonotype: A far larger clone is only one base removed, so a read error is likely. The chain is built from TRBV24-1 and TRBJ2-7; D possibly uses TRBD1 or TRBD2 (5 bases each). Germline V gene data show CDR1 as KGHDR and CDR2 as SFDVKD. V was shortened by 5 bases and J by 7 bases, with 11 bases between the two germline ends. CDR3 length equals 12 residues. The CDR3 DNA sequence: TGTGCCACCAGTGGGGGGTGGAATGAGCAGTACTTC. It translates to CATSGGWNEQYF.

The chain employs TRBV5-1 and TRBJ2-1; 7 bases line up with TRBD2. After removal of 4 bases from V and 3 bases from J, the junction contained 7 bases not matched to a gene. This CDR3 has 15 residues. CDR1 is SGHRS and CDR2 is YFSETQ in the germline V gene. CDR3 bases: TGCGCCAGCAGCCTGGACGGGAGGTACTACAATGAGCAGTTCTTC. Translation gives CASSLDGRYYNEQFF. Drawing the rest from reference TRBV5-1 and TRBJ2-1, the complete variable domain is KAGVTQTPRYLIKTRGQQVTLSCSPISGHRSVSWYQQTPGQGLQFLFEYFSETQRNKGNFPGRFSGRQFSNSRSEMNVSTLELGDSALYLCASSLDGRYYNEQFFGPGTRLTVL.

This clonotype has a count of ten or more. The gene calls are TRBV6-6 and TRBJ2-6; D ambiguous. Trimming pared 2 bases from V and 0 bases from J, leaving 11 bases between. Germline V gene sequence: CDR1 MNHNY, CDR2 SVGAGI (reference sequence). The CDR3 runs 17 residues. The CDR3 coding sequence is TGTGCCAGCAGTTACGCCGAATTCTACTCTGGGGCCAACGTCCTGACTTTC. The encoded protein is CASSYAEFYSGANVLTF.

The gene calls are TRBV5-1 and TRBJ2-5; D gene ambiguous. This CDR3 spans 17 amino acids. With 3 bases removed from V and 1 base from J, the gap between germline ends came to 19 bases. From germline, CDR1 is SGHRS and CDR2 YFSETQ. The CDR3 DNA is TGCGCCAGCAGCTCGTCAGGTAGAAGAGGTGGCCAAGAGACCCAGTACTTC. This encodes CASSSSGRRGGQETQYF.

Details on this clonotype: A much larger clone differs from this one at a single base, so this may be a read error. This chain connects TRBV29-1 to TRBJ2-3; D is undetermined. The CDR3 totals 13 residues. Germline V lookup: CDR1 SQVTM, CDR2 ANQGSEA. Written as DNA, the CDR3 is TGCAACGCGGCGAAAGGGTGGACAGATACGCAGTATTTT. It translates to CNAAKGWTDTQYF.

The sample holds many counts of this clonotype. The chain uses TRBV14 and TRBJ2-7; D possibly uses TRBD1 or TRBD2 (6 bases each). The germline V and J ends were trimmed by 1 base and 3 bases, with 16 bases remaining between them. The germline CDR1 and CDR2 sequences are SGHDN and FVKESK. This CDR3 is 16 amino acids long. As DNA, the CDR3 is TGTGCCAGCAGCCAAGTAAGAGGGGGGCCTAACTACGAGCAGTACTTC. Its translation is CASSQVRGGPNYEQYF.

This clonotype is classed as medium-sized. The rearrangement joins TRBV7-9 to TRBJ1-1; possibly TRBD1 for D (5 bases). Germline loops: CDR1 SEHNR, CDR2 FQNEAQ (reference sequence). The CDR3 has 11 residues. Between the trimmed V and J ends, which lost 5 bases and 8 bases, there was a span of 9 bases. The CDR3 nucleotides are TGTGCCAGCAGCGGAGGGGAAGAAGCTTTCTTT. It specifies CASSGGEEAFF.

V is TRBV28 and J is TRBJ2-1, with D possibly being TRBD2 (5 bases). V dropped 6 bases and J dropped 3 bases, with 12 bases sitting between them. From germline, CDR1 is MDHEN and CDR2 SYDVKM. The CDR3 length is 14 residues. CDR3 sequence: CASRLGSYYNEQFF. CDR3 bases: TGTGCCAGCAGGTTAGGGAGCTACTACAATGAGCAGTTCTTC.

This clonotype has more than one count but fewer than ten. It may be a read error: a sequence one base away is much more abundant. This chain uses TRBV25-1 with TRBJ2-5, with 8 bases fitting TRBD2. The CDR3 has 18 amino acids. Germline V gene data show CDR1 as MGHDK and CDR2 as SYGVNS. The CDR3 region has the DNA TGTGCCAGCAGTGATGAGGCTATCGGGGGGGCGTCTAGAGAGACCCGGTACTTC. Its protein product is CASSDEAIGGASRETRYF.

As concerns this clonotype: As the CDR3 is not closed by the conserved phenylalanine or tryptophan, this likely results from a read error. The chain joins TRBV3-1 to TRBJ1-1; D remains unclear. V lost 6 bases and J 6 bases, leaving 20 bases between the germline ends. The germline V gene encodes CDR1 LGHDT and CDR2 YNNKEL (reference sequence). There are 15 residues in the CDR3. The CDR3 loop is CASSPNQRAVAEAFL. CDR3 DNA sequence: TGTGCCAGCAGTCCCAACCAGCGGGCTGTGGCTGAAGCTTTCTTA.

In this sample, this clonotype turned up once. Possible read error: a much larger clone is one base away. The gene calls are TRBV7-2 and TRBJ2-2; 7 bases are a match to TRBD2. CDR3 size: 15 residues. Losses at the gene ends were 5 bases for V and 6 bases for J; bases not matched to a gene: 9. CDR1 is SGHTA, CDR2 FQGNSA, per germline. CDR3 in amino acids: CASSPRDYSAGELFF. CDR3 coding DNA: TGTGCCAGCAGCCCCCGGGACTATTCGGCCGGGGAGCTGTTTTTT.

There are many counts of this clonotype. V gene TRBV28 combines with J gene TRBJ1-5, with D tentatively TRBD1 (5 bases). Trimming pared 2 bases from V and 4 bases from J, leaving 12 bases between. The CDR3 extends over 15 amino acids. Germline CDR1 MDHEN, CDR2 SYDVKM. CDR3 protein: CASSLTGLTNQPQHF. The CDR3 DNA is TGTGCCAGCAGTTTAACAGGTCTTACTAATCAGCCCCAGCATTTT.

This clonotype was observed many times. The chain employs TRBV7-8 and TRBJ2-1; D remains ambiguous. Per germline, CDR1 SGHVS and CDR2 FQNEAQ. The CDR3 is 20 residues long. Trimming took off 2 bases at V and 4 bases at J, with 27 bases between the two ends. The CDR3 spells CASSLIGRGGRSRVYNEQFF. The CDR3 bases are TGTGCCAGCAGCTTAATAGGCCGCGGTGGTAGGTCCCGGGTTTACAATGAGCAGTTCTTC.

This clonotype appeared many times. The J gene is TRBJ1-5, the V gene TRBV27; 7 bases fit TRBD1. Germline CDR1 and CDR2: MNHEY and SMNVEV (reference sequence). The CDR3 sequence is 15 residues long. J was trimmed by 0 bases and V by 5 bases; bases with no gene match: 4. The CDR3 protein is CASSPRQGSNQPQHF. DNA of the CDR3: TGTGCCAGCAGTCCCCGACAGGGTAGCAATCAGCCCCAGCATTTT.

In its sample, this clonotype was seen many times. The chain has TRBV7-2 and TRBJ2-2, with 16 bases lining up with TRBD2. This CDR3 is built from 19 residues. V trimming: 2 bases; J trimming: 4 bases; junction bases outside the gene matches: 7. Germline V gives CDR1 SGHTA, CDR2 FQGNSA. The CDR3 coding sequence is TGTGCCAGCAGCTTAACGTCCGGGACTAGCGGGAGGGCCACCGGGGAGCTGTTTTTT. It yields the protein CASSLTSGTSGRATGELFF.

This clonotype was detected ten times or more. The CDR3 coding sequence is TGTGCCAGTAGCCGGACAGGGGCAAATCAGCCCCAGCATTTT. It is translated as CASSRTGANQPQHF. The chain employs TRBV19 and TRBJ1-5, with 9 bases matching TRBD1. Germline V gene lookup returns CDR1 LNHDA and CDR2 SQIVND (reference sequence). V was pared by 6 bases and J by 4 bases, with 4 bases of the junction left unmatched. CDR3 length equals 14 residues.

This clonotype was detected many times. The rearrangement uses TRBV6-2 or TRBV6-3 and TRBJ2-2; weak D call: TRBD1 (5 bases). This CDR3 spans 12 amino acids. The V end was cut by 10 bases, the J end by 7 bases, with 13 bases between. Germline CDR1 reads MNHEY; CDR2 reads SVGEGT. The CDR3 region is CANGRVVGELFF. CDR3 sequence (DNA): TGTGCCAACGGCAGGGTGGTCGGGGAGCTGTTTTTT.

There are many counts of this clonotype. The genes are TRBV5-1 and TRBJ2-1; tentative D call: TRBD1 (5 bases). Looked up from germline, CDR1 is SGHRS and CDR2 is YFSETQ. The CDR3 extends over 13 amino acids. The V and J ends lost 0 bases and 6 bases respectively, with 7 bases between them. CDR3 nucleotides: TGCGCCAGCAGCTTGGACAGGCCCAATGAGCAGTTCTTC. It codes for CASSLDRPNEQFF.

Points on this clonotype: It may be a read error: a sequence one base away is much more abundant. In DNA form, the CDR3 reads TGTGCCAGCAAACTCGACAGGCCTCAAGTGACCCAGTGCTTC. Residues: CASKLDRPQVTQCF. The rearrangement uses TRBV6-2 or TRBV6-3 and TRBJ2-5; D perhaps matches TRBD1 (6 bases). From germline, CDR1 is MNHEY and CDR2 SVGEGT. The length of the CDR3 is 14 residues.

Ten or more counts support this clonotype. The chain has TRBV20-1 and TRBJ2-7; no firm D call. In germline, CDR1 is DFQATT, CDR2 SNEGSKA (reference sequence). There are 12 residues in the CDR3. CDR3 loop: CSAFTTPNEQYF. The CDR3 DNA follows: TGCAGCGCCTTCACTACCCCCAACGAGCAGTACTTC.

In this sample, this clonotype turned up a few times. Given a much more abundant clone one base away, this may be a read error. The chain has TRBV20-1 and TRBJ1-1, with 8 bases identical to TRBD1. The CDR3 extends over 16 amino acids. CDR1 is DFQATT, CDR2 SNEGSKA, per germline (reference sequence). CDR3 nucleotide sequence: TGCAGTGCTACCCGACAGGGGTCCGCCATGAACACTGAAGCTCTCTTT. Translated, it gives CSATRQGSAMNTEALF.